A single sample gave rise to the 15 T cell receptor beta chains below, sequenced in a study of blood T cell repertoires in COVID-19. The protocol was immunoSEQ multiplex PCR, while the TCRdb copy is restricted to in-frame clones and leaves out a portion. The sample has about 110,000 clones, 84% seen once. Source material: peripheral blood. The receptors stem from a woman in her 40s with acute or convalescent COVID-19.

This rearrangement joins TRBV19 to TRBJ1-5; tentatively, D is TRBD1 (6 bases). This CDR3 is built from 15 residues. The germline V gene has CDR1 LNHDA and CDR2 SQIVND (reference sequence). Trimming removed 6 bases at V and 0 bases at J, with 12 bases between. CDR3 in amino acids: CASSPTGFSNQPQHF. Written as DNA, the CDR3 is TGTGCCAGTAGCCCCACAGGGTTTAGCAATCAGCCCCAGCATTTT.

The rearrangement links TRBV13 to TRBJ1-6; D gene ambiguous. Per the germline V gene, CDR1 is PRHDT and CDR2 is FYEKMQ (reference sequence). V was shortened by 0 bases and J by 8 bases, with 8 bases between the two germline ends. The CDR3 is 14 residues long. CDR3 protein: CASSLGARDSPLHF. CDR3 nucleotide sequence: TGTGCCAGCAGCTTAGGGGCACGGGATTCACCCCTCCACTTT.

In this sample, this clone turned up once. The CDR3 sequence is CASSGGTSSTDTQYF. Written as DNA, the CDR3 is TGCGCCAGCAGCGGCGGGACTAGCAGCACAGATACGCAGTATTTT. The V and J genes are TRBV5-1 and TRBJ2-3, with 9 bases aligning to TRBD2. Germline-derived CDR1 and CDR2 are SGHRS and YFSETQ. The CDR3 consists of 15 residues. J gave up 0 bases and V 4 bases, and 3 bases lay outside the gene matches.

V and J are TRBV5-1 and TRBJ2-2; D may be TRBD1 (6 bases). The CDR3 is made up of 15 amino acids. Germline V gives CDR1 SGHRS, CDR2 YFSETQ. V shed 3 bases and J shed 4 bases, with 13 bases lying between them. DNA for the CDR3: TGCGCCAGCAGCTCGTCACAGGGTCCCACCGGGGAGCTGTTTTTT. Encoded protein: CASSSSQGPTGELFF.

V is TRBV28 and J is TRBJ1-2; 7 positions agree with TRBD1. V dropped 7 bases and J dropped 0; count of bases not matched to a gene: 14. CDR1 is MDHEN, CDR2 SYDVKM, per germline. The CDR3 extends over 17 amino acids. The CDR3 DNA reads as TGTGCCAGCACCAAAGGGGGACAGAAATATACTAACTATGGCTACACCTTC. Translating gives CASTKGGQKYTNYGYTF.

This clone was seen a few times. This chain joins TRBV27 and TRBJ1-3; D is unresolved. The CDR3 is made up of 13 amino acids. CDR1 is MNHEY, CDR2 SMNVEV, per germline (reference sequence). With 5 bases removed from V and 2 bases from J, the gap between germline ends came to 7 bases. The chain's CDR3 is CASSLFAGNTIYF. CDR3 sequence (DNA): TGTGCCAGCAGTCTTTTTGCTGGAAACACCATATATTTT.

The chain links TRBV7-8 to TRBJ1-5; D is perhaps TRBD1 (6 bases). From germline, CDR1 is SGHVS and CDR2 FQNEAQ. The CDR3 covers 15 residues. Trimming stripped 1 base from V and 1 base from J, with 8 bases between. The CDR3 DNA reads as TGTGCCAGCAGCTTAGGGCAGGGGAGCAATCAGCCCCAGCATTTT. This codes for CASSLGQGSNQPQHF.

The count of this clone is one. V is TRBV5-8 and J is TRBJ2-1; D is undetermined. V was cut by 2 bases and J by 12 bases, with 9 bases left in between. The CDR3 has 11 residues. Germline V gene data show CDR1 as SGHTS and CDR2 as YDEGEE. The CDR3 loop is CASSLYLGQFF. CDR3 sequence (DNA): TGTGCCAGCAGCTTATACCTCGGGCAGTTCTTC.

The chain employs TRBV6-5 and TRBJ1-6, with D tentatively TRBD1 (5 bases). V was clipped by 6 bases and J by 6 bases, with 15 bases between them. The CDR3 consists of 15 residues. Germline lookup yields CDR1 MNHEY and CDR2 SVGAGI. The CDR3: CASRKSDTFNSPLHF. The DNA of the CDR3 is TGTGCCAGCAGGAAATCGGACACTTTTAATTCACCCCTCCACTTT.

The chain combines TRBV19 with TRBJ1-2; no clear D. The ends were cut back, 3 bases at V and 0 bases at J, with 8 bases in the middle. There are 14 residues in the CDR3. Looked up from germline, CDR1 is LNHDA and CDR2 is SQIVND (reference sequence). Written as DNA, the CDR3 is TGTGCCAGTAGTATTGGGCAGGCTAACTATGGCTACACCTTC. It codes for CASSIGQANYGYTF.

The chain employs TRBV6-5 and TRBJ1-2; a weak D match, TRBD1 (5 bases). Trimming removed 2 bases from V and 2 bases from J, with 12 bases in between. Germline V gives CDR1 MNHEY, CDR2 SVGAGI. The CDR3 contains 15 residues. The CDR3 protein is CASSYTGPTNYGYTF. The CDR3 DNA sequence: TGTGCCAGCAGTTACACAGGACCAACCAACTATGGCTACACCTTC.

This chain links TRBV6-5 with TRBJ2-3; the match to TRBD2 covers 8 bases. The CDR3 is made up of 15 amino acids. Trimming removed 6 bases from V and 7 bases from J; junction bases left unmatched: 12. From germline, CDR1 is MNHEY and CDR2 SVGAGI. The CDR3: CASRQLGGDPHTQYF. CDR3 in DNA: TGTGCCAGCAGGCAACTCGGGGGGGACCCCCATACGCAGTATTTT.

This rearrangement joins TRBV10-2 to TRBJ2-5; 13 bases match TRBD2. Trimming at V came to 9 bases and at J to 2 bases, leaving 9 bases not matched to a gene. This CDR3 region has 16 residues. Per the germline V gene, CDR1 is WSHSY and CDR2 is SAAADI. The CDR3 DNA reads TGCGCCAGTCAACTGACTAGCGGGGGGACGCAAGAGACCCAGTACTTC. Translated: CASQLTSGGTQETQYF.

V gene TRBV19 combines with J gene TRBJ1-3, with TRBD1 matching 8 bases. The CDR3 totals 17 residues. The V gene end was trimmed by 6 bases and the J gene end by 2 bases; junction bases not matched to a gene: 12. In germline, CDR1 is LNHDA, CDR2 SQIVND (reference sequence). CDR3 residues: CASRGANRGTTGNTIYF. CDR3 nucleotide sequence: TGTGCCAGTAGAGGGGCCAACAGGGGGACGACTGGAAACACCATATATTTT.

V usage is TRBV9 and J usage is TRBJ2-3; D gene ambiguous. The CDR3 spans 16 residues. Trimming shortened V by 1 base and J by 2 bases, and 14 bases separated the two germline ends. CDR1 is SGDLS and CDR2 is YYNGEE in the germline V gene. The CDR3 sequence: CASSVRSLTNTDTQYF. The CDR3 nucleotides are TGTGCCAGCAGCGTAAGATCTCTAACCAACACAGATACGCAGTATTTT.